This entry lists 15 T cell receptor beta chains sequenced from one sample in a study of cytomegalovirus exposure and HLA in healthy donors. Researchers ran the PCR with 60 Vbeta and 13 Jbeta primers. Generated by immunoSEQ multiplex PCR, the TCRdb table keeps only in-frame clones and is missing some. The sample has 100,000 to 150,000 clones, 8% to 11% seen once. The sample was PBMCs. The receptor source for this set is a woman aged 18-29 years in good health and CMV-seropositive.

The table lists this clone with a few counts. The chain is built from TRBV18 and TRBJ1-1, with 8 positions matching TRBD1. This CDR3 has 15 amino acids. J gave up 5 bases and V 2 bases, and 7 bases lay outside the gene matches. CDR1 and CDR2 from the germline V gene are KGHSH and LQKENI. The CDR3: CASSPNGQGGTEAFF. In DNA, the CDR3 is TGTGCCAGCTCACCAAACGGACAGGGAGGGACTGAAGCTTTCTTT.

This clone turned up a few times. V is TRBV29-1 and J is TRBJ1-5, with 7 bases identical to TRBD1. The CDR3 loop spans 16 amino acids. CDR1 SQVTM and CDR2 ANQGSEA come from the germline V gene. The CDR3 DNA reads as TGCACCGGGGGGGGACAGTCGGGCAATAGCAATCAGCCCCAGCATTTT. This codes for CTGGGQSGNSNQPQHF.

This clone has a handful of counts. This chain connects TRBV5-1 to TRBJ2-1; 8 bases match TRBD1. The germline V gene encodes CDR1 SGHRS and CDR2 YFSETQ. This CDR3 spans 15 amino acids. V shed 4 bases, J shed 8 bases, and the junction held 11 bases outside the gene matches. DNA for the CDR3: TGCGCCAGCAGCCCCGGACAGGGCGCTCCCGATGAGCAGTTCTTC. The encoded protein is CASSPGQGAPDEQFF.

The chain couples TRBV30 to TRBJ2-7, with D possibly being TRBD2 (5 bases). This CDR3 is built from 13 residues. With 1 base removed from V and 3 bases from J, the gap between germline ends came to 10 bases. Germline lookup yields CDR1 GTSNPN and CDR2 SVGIG (reference sequence). CDR3 nucleotides: TGTGCCTGGAGTGCGGGGAAGGTCTACGAGCAGTACTTC. Its translation is CAWSAGKVYEQYF. Drawing the rest from reference TRBV30 and TRBJ2-7, the complete variable domain is SQTIHQWPATLVQPVGSPLSLECTVEGTSNPNLYWYRQAAGRGLQLLFYSVGIGQISSEVPQNLSASRPQDRQFILSSKKLLLSDSGFYLCAWSAGKVYEQYFGPGTRLTVT.

The chain couples TRBV28 to TRBJ1-5; D ambiguous. This CDR3 spans 12 amino acids. V was pared by 1 base and J by 6 bases, with 4 bases between. CDR1 and CDR2 (germline): MDHEN, SYDVKM. The CDR3: CASSLSFQPQHF. CDR3 DNA: TGTGCCAGCAGTTTATCGTTTCAGCCCCAGCATTTT.

The chain recombines TRBV29-1 with TRBJ1-2; 8 nucleotides line up with TRBD1. CDR3 length equals 14 residues. V lost 6 bases and J lost 3; bases outside the gene matches: 9. CDR1 and CDR2 (germline): SQVTM, ANQGSEA. The DNA for the CDR3 is TGCAGCGTGAGCCCAGGGGGCAGCGACTATGGCTACACCTTC. It specifies CSVSPGGSDYGYTF.

J is TRBJ2-2 and V is TRBV15; no clear D. The V end was cut by 6 bases, the J end by 2 bases, with 4 bases between. The CDR3 runs 12 residues. From germline, CDR1 is LNHNV and CDR2 YYDKDF (reference sequence). The DNA of the CDR3 is TGTGCCACCAGACAAAACACCGGGGAGCTGTTTTTT. Translating it yields CATRQNTGELFF.

This clone was seen more than once but under ten times. This rearrangement joins TRBV19 to TRBJ2-7; 7 nucleotides match TRBD1. This CDR3 has 13 amino acids. CDR1 and CDR2 (germline): LNHDA, SQIVND (reference sequence). V lost 5 bases to trimming and J lost 3 bases; unmatched junction nucleotides: 4. Written as DNA, the CDR3 is TGTGCCAGTAGTCCGGGACAGTTCTACGAGCAGTACTTC. It encodes CASSPGQFYEQYF.

V usage is TRBV6-5 and J usage is TRBJ2-2, with D perhaps TRBD2 (6 bases). The CDR3 consists of 12 residues. Looked up from germline, CDR1 is MNHEY and CDR2 is SVGAGI. Trimming removed 4 bases at V and 6 bases at J, with 6 bases between. The DNA for the CDR3 is TGTGCCAGCAGTTGGGGGGCCGGGGAGCTGTTTTTT. This translates into CASSWGAGELFF.

The CDR3: CASRPSRETGANVLTF. CDR3 nucleotide sequence: TGTGCCAGCAGACCCAGCAGGGAAACTGGGGCCAACGTCCTGACTTTC. The chain has TRBV7-8 and TRBJ2-6; D may be TRBD1 (5 bases). V gave up 6 bases and J gave up 2 bases, with 14 bases separating them. From germline, CDR1 is SGHVS and CDR2 FQNEAQ. The CDR3 covers 16 residues.

The rearrangement links TRBV27 to TRBJ2-7; no clear D. V shed 5 bases and J shed 1 base, with 9 bases lying between them. The length of the CDR3 is 13 residues. Germline lookup yields CDR1 MNHEY and CDR2 SMNVEV (reference sequence). CDR3 nucleotide sequence: TGTGCCAGCAGTATGAGGCAATCCTACGAGCAGTACTTC. Translation gives CASSMRQSYEQYF.

This clone has only a few counts. The chain links TRBV6-1 to TRBJ1-4; unclear D gene. The V gene's germline CDR1 is MNHNS and CDR2 SASEGT. The length of the CDR3 is 15 residues. Trimming cost V 2 bases and J 0 bases, with 7 bases left between them. The DNA for the CDR3 is TGTGCCAGCAGTGAATTTCTTGCAACTAATGAAAAACTGTTTTTT. It specifies CASSEFLATNEKLFF.

The J gene is TRBJ2-6, the V gene TRBV7-3; D is unresolved. There are 14 residues in the CDR3. Germline values: CDR1 SGHTA, CDR2 FQGTGA. The V end was cut by 3 bases, the J end by 0 bases, with 3 bases between. CDR3 protein: CASSFGSGANVLTF. The CDR3 bases are TGTGCCAGCAGCTTCGGCTCTGGGGCCAACGTCCTGACTTTC.

This clone was detected a few times. The CDR3 sequence is CASSVEDRGPNTGELFF. In DNA, the CDR3 is TGTGCCAGCAGCGTAGAAGACAGGGGGCCGAACACCGGGGAGCTGTTTTTT. The V call is TRBV9, the J call TRBJ2-2; 10 bases line up with TRBD1. This CDR3 comprises 17 residues. The germline CDR1 and CDR2 sequences are SGDLS and YYNGEE. V lost 0 bases, J lost 0 bases, and 2 bases stayed unmatched.

The chain employs TRBV5-5 and TRBJ2-7; no clear D. The CDR3 runs to 12 residues. Trimming cost V 1 base and J 5 bases, with 7 bases left between them. Germline V CDR1 and CDR2: SGHKS, YYEKEE (reference sequence). The CDR3 sequence: CASSLTPNEQYF. The CDR3 DNA reads as TGTGCCAGCAGCTTGACCCCTAACGAGCAGTACTTC. Full variable domain (rest looked up from reference TRBV5-5 and TRBJ2-7): DAGVTQSPTHLIKTRGQQVTLRCSPISGHKSVSWYQQVLGQGPQFIFQYYEKEERGRGNFPDRFSARQFPNYSSELNVNALLLGDSALYLCASSLTPNEQYFGPGTRLTVT.